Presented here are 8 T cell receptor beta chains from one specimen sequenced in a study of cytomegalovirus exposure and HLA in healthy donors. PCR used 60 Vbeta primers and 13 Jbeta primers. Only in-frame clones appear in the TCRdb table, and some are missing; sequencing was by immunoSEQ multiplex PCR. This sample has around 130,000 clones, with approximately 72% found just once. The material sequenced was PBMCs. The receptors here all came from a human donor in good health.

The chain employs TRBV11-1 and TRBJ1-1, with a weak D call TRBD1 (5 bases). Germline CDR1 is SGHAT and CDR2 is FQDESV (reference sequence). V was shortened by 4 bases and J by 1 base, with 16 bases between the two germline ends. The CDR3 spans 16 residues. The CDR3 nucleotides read TGTGCCAGCAGCTCCCTCCTTAGGACAACGAACACTGAAGCTTTCTTT. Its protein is CASSSLLRTTNTEAFF.

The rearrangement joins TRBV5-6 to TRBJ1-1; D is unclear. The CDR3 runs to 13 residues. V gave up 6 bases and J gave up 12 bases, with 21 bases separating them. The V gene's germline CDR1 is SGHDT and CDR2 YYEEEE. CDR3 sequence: CASTPKVEGRTFF. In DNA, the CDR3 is TGTGCCAGCACCCCTAAGGTTGAGGGTAGGACTTTCTTT.

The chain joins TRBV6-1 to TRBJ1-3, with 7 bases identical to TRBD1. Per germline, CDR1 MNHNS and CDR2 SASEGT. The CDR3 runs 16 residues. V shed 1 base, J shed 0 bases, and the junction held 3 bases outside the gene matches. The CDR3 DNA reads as TGTGCCAGCAGTGAAGGGACAGGAACCTCTGGAAACACCATATATTTT. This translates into CASSEGTGTSGNTIYF.

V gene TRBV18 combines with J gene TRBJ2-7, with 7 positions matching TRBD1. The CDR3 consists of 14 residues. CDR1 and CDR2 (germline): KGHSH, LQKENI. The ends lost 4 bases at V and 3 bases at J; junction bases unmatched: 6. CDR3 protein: CASSLGQTNYEQYF. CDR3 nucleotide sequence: TGTGCCAGCTCACTGGGACAGACCAACTACGAGCAGTACTTC.

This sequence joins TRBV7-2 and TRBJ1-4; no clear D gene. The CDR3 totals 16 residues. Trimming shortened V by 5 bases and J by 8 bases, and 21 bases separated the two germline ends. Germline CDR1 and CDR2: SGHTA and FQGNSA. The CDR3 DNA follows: TGTGCCAGCAGCCCCGAAAGTCGGGGAAGTGGAGAAAAACTGTTTTTT. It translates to CASSPESRGSGEKLFF. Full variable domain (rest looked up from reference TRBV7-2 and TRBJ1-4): GAGVSQSPSNKVTEKGKDVELRCDPISGHTALYWYRQSLGQGLEFLIYFQGNSAPDKSGLPSDRFSAERTGGSVSTLTIQRTQQEDSAVYLCASSPESRGSGEKLFFGSGTQLSVL.

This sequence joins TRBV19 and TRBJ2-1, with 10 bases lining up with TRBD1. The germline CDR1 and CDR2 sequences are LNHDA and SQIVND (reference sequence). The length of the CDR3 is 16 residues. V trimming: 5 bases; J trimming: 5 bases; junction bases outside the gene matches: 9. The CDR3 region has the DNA TGTGCCAGTAGTCCAAGGACAGGGGGTGGCCACAATGAGCAGTTCTTC. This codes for CASSPRTGGGHNEQFF.

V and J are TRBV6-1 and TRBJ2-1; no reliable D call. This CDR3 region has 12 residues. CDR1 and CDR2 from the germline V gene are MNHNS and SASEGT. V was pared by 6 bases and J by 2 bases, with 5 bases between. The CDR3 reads CASSLTYNEQFF. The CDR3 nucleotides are TGTGCCAGCAGCCTTACCTACAATGAGCAGTTCTTC.

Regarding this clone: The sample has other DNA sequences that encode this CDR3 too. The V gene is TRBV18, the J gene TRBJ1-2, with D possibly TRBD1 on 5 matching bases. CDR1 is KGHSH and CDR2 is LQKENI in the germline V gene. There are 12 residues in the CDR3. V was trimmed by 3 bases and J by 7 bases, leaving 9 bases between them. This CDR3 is CASSPQGGGYTF. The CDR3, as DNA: TGTGCCAGCTCACCCCAGGGAGGTGGCTACACCTTC.